This paragraph covers one T cell receptor (beta chain) sequence. Using unique molecular identifiers, the investigators prepared the TCRbeta library. TCRdb used MiXCR to reprocess the PCR reads, holding one entry per CDR3 protein. This sample carries about 500,000 distinct CDR3 sequences, less than 35% of them seen once, and the ten largest clones take approximately 2.3%. The record originates from a study of T-cell reconstitution after alpha-beta-depleted transplantation in children. Trimming left V 6 bases short and J 6 bases short, with 12 bases between. CDR3 length: 13 amino acids. Germline V gives CDR1 SGHTA, CDR2 FQGNSA.

The rearrangement joins TRBV7-2 to TRBJ2-1; no firm D call. This TCR was recovered from a human donor who donated a stem cell graft to a child with aplastic anemia. Source: PBMCs from the stem cell graft donor, taken from the stem cell graft. The DNA of the CDR3 is TGTGCCAGCAGGCCAGACAAGACCAATGAGCAGTTCTTC. Translating gives CASRPDKTNEQFF.